This entry lists 26 T cell receptor beta chains sequenced from one sample in a study of blood T cell repertoires in COVID-19. The table came from immunoSEQ multiplex PCR; TCRdb's copy has only in-frame clones and leaves some out. Seen here are around 36,000 clones, about nine tenths observed once, and the top ten hold roughly 6%. The sample was peripheral blood. The source of these receptors is a human donor in a cohort sampled during active COVID-19.

This chain connects TRBV2 to TRBJ1-2; D is uncertain. CDR3 length: 12 residues. Germline V lookup: CDR1 SNHLY, CDR2 FYNNEI. V was trimmed by 8 bases and J by 2 bases, leaving 9 bases between them. CDR3 residues: CASLAANYGYTF. Written as DNA, the CDR3 is TGTGCCAGCCTTGCAGCGAACTATGGCTACACCTTC.

The gene calls are TRBV9 and TRBJ1-1; 9 nucleotides match TRBD1. The CDR3 runs to 15 residues. Germline-derived CDR1 and CDR2 are SGDLS and YYNGEE. Losses at the gene ends were 4 bases for V and 4 bases for J; bases not matched to a gene: 8. In nucleotides, the CDR3 is TGTGCCAGCAGCCCCGGGACAGGGTTGAGCACTGAAGCTTTCTTT. Amino acids: CASSPGTGLSTEAFF.

The chain joins TRBV6-5 to TRBJ1-1, with 10 bases that match TRBD1. With V trimmed by 6 bases and J by 14 bases, 12 bases remained unmatched. This CDR3 spans 13 amino acids. Germline V gene data show CDR1 as MNHEY and CDR2 as SVGAGI. The CDR3 sequence is CASRRDRGPRKFF. The CDR3 DNA is TGTGCCAGCAGGAGGGACAGGGGTCCCCGGAAGTTCTTT.

The rearrangement uses TRBV10-3 and TRBJ2-7; TRBD1 matches at 11 bases. The CDR3 runs to 13 residues. V trimming: 10 bases; J trimming: 2 bases; junction bases outside the gene matches: 4. The V gene's germline CDR1 is ENHRY and CDR2 SYGVKD. CDR3 bases: TGTGCCACCTGGACAGGGGGCACCTACGAGCAGTACTTC. This sequence encodes CATWTGGTYEQYF.

This clone was seen a few times. V is TRBV18 and J is TRBJ2-1; 7 bases map to TRBD1. The CDR3 has 14 residues. Germline CDR1 and CDR2: KGHSH and LQKENI. After removal of 3 bases from V and 10 bases from J, the junction contained 9 bases not matched to a gene. The CDR3 bases are TGTGCCAGCTCACCGATTTCAAGGGACAGAGAGCAGTTCTTC. This encodes CASSPISRDREQFF. The full variable domain, its missing parts supplied by reference TRBV18 and TRBJ2-1, is NAGVMQNPRHLVRRRGQEARLRCSPMKGHSHVYWYRQLPEEGLKFMVYLQKENIIDESGMPKERFSAEFPKEGPSILRIQQVVRGDSAAYFCASSPISRDREQFFGPGTRLTVL.

DNA of the CDR3: TGTGCCCGTGGACAGCACTATGGCTACACCTTC. It codes for CARGQHYGYTF. The rearrangement links TRBV30 to TRBJ1-2; D is possibly TRBD1 (6 bases). The CDR3 is 11 amino acids. Looked up from germline, CDR1 is GTSNPN and CDR2 is SVGIG (reference sequence). Trimming shortened V by 8 bases and J by 3 bases, and 10 bases separated the two germline ends.

This clone was found once. The gene calls are TRBV23-1 and TRBJ2-7; D is undetermined. TRBV23-1 belongs to the ORF category, with a function that is uncertain. CDR3 length: 13 amino acids. Trimming shortened V by 4 bases and J by 1 base, and 8 bases separated the two germline ends. CDR3 sequence reads: CASSPRGSYEQYF. The CDR3 DNA follows: TGCGCCAGCAGTCCTCGCGGTTCCTACGAGCAGTACTTC.

The rearrangement links TRBV30 to TRBJ1-4, with D perhaps TRBD1 (6 bases). CDR3 size: 16 residues. Trimming stripped 1 base from V and 5 bases from J, with 17 bases between. CDR1 and CDR2 from the germline V gene are GTSNPN and SVGIG (reference sequence). The CDR3: CAWSGKMTGANEKLFF. CDR3 bases: TGTGCCTGGAGTGGAAAAATGACAGGAGCCAATGAAAAACTGTTTTTT.

The chain couples TRBV28 to TRBJ1-2, with 7 bases identical to TRBD1. The germline CDR1 and CDR2 sequences are MDHEN and SYDVKM. The CDR3 sequence is 14 residues long. Losses at the gene ends were 2 bases for V and 4 bases for J; bases not matched to a gene: 4. The CDR3 sequence: CASSLRGRPYGYTF. CDR3 sequence (DNA): TGTGCCAGCAGTTTAAGGGGGCGACCCTATGGCTACACCTTC.

This clone was recorded only once. V usage is TRBV28 and J usage is TRBJ1-5; D is uncertain. CDR3 length: 13 residues. Germline V gene data show CDR1 as MDHEN and CDR2 as SYDVKM. V was shortened by 6 bases and J by 4 bases, with 10 bases between the two germline ends. The CDR3 here is CASSLPLNQPQHF. For the CDR3, the DNA is TGTGCCAGCAGCCTCCCCTTAAATCAGCCCCAGCATTTT. Together with reference TRBV28 and TRBJ1-5, the CDR3 gives the full variable domain: DVKVTQSSRYLVKRTGEKVFLECVQDMDHENMFWYRQDPGLGLRLIYFSYDVKMKEKGDIPEGYSVSREKKERFSLILESASTNQTSMYLCASSLPLNQPQHFGDGTRLSIL.

A single count supports this clone. The chain combines TRBV25-1 with TRBJ2-1, with TRBD2 as a possible D gene (7 bases). CDR3 length: 15 amino acids. Trimming cost V 11 bases and J 0 bases, with 17 bases left between them. Germline values: CDR1 MGHDK, CDR2 SYGVNS. This chain's CDR3 is CAAGESRGSYNEQFF. Here the CDR3 DNA reads TGTGCCGCGGGGGAGAGCAGGGGCTCCTACAATGAGCAGTTCTTC.

Remarks on this clone: The junction does not match germline at one end; this may be a read error. The V and J genes are TRBV3-1 (or the pseudogene TRBV3-2) and TRBJ1-1; maybe TRBD1 (6 bases). The CDR3 runs to 13 residues. The germline CDR1 and CDR2 sequences are LGHDT and YNNKEL (reference sequence). CDR3 amino acids: CASSPYTGDIPSF. The CDR3 nucleotides are TGTGCCAGCAGCCCATACACCGGGGACATCCCCTCTTTT.

V usage is TRBV9 and J usage is TRBJ2-7; 7 nucleotides agree with TRBD2. CDR3 size: 15 residues. Germline V gene sequence: CDR1 SGDLS, CDR2 YYNGEE. The V and J ends lost 0 bases and 5 bases, in that order; junction bases with no gene match: 8. The CDR3 DNA reads TGTGCCAGCAGCGTAGATGGCGGGAGTACTAACGAGCAGTACTTC. This gives the protein CASSVDGGSTNEQYF.

The chain uses TRBV4-1 and TRBJ1-2, with 7 bases lining up with TRBD1. The CDR3 is 14 residues long. The germline V gene has CDR1 MGHRA and CDR2 YSYEKL. V was clipped by 2 bases and J by 4 bases; unmatched bases: 4. The CDR3 region has the DNA TGCGCCAGCAGCCAACCCGGGACAGCCTATGGCTACACCTTC. Translation: CASSQPGTAYGYTF.

J is TRBJ1-3 and V is TRBV18; 8 bases agree with TRBD1. The CDR3 is 18 residues long. Germline V gene sequence: CDR1 KGHSH, CDR2 LQKENI. J lost 0 bases, V lost 4 bases, and 11 bases had no gene match. CDR3 sequence reads: CASSLGLTGAASGNTIYF. For the CDR3, the DNA is TGTGCCAGCTCACTGGGATTGACAGGGGCGGCCTCTGGAAACACCATATATTTT.

The chain uses TRBV6-1 and TRBJ2-7; 9 bases fit TRBD2. Germline lookup yields CDR1 MNHNS and CDR2 SASEGT. Trimming cost V 1 base and J 3 bases; bases outside gene matches: 4. This CDR3 comprises 15 residues. The CDR3 nucleotides read TGTGCCAGCAGTGAAGGGCTAGCGGGACACTACGAGCAGTACTTC. Translation gives CASSEGLAGHYEQYF.

The table lists this clone with a count of one. The V gene is TRBV5-1, the J gene TRBJ1-1, with TRBD1 matching 9 bases. The CDR3 is 15 residues long. From germline, CDR1 is SGHRS and CDR2 YFSETQ. The trim removed 3 bases at V and 4 bases at J, leaving 7 bases unmatched. The CDR3 here is CASSSGQGLITEAFF. For the CDR3, the DNA is TGCGCCAGCAGCTCGGGACAGGGTTTGATCACTGAAGCTTTCTTT.

V gene TRBV3-1 (or the pseudogene TRBV3-2) combines with J gene TRBJ1-5; D may be TRBD1 (6 bases). Germline V gene data show CDR1 as LGHDT and CDR2 as YNNKEL (reference sequence). The CDR3 is 16 amino acids. Trimming shortened V by 3 bases and J by 1 base, and 13 bases separated the two germline ends. The CDR3 spells CASSQGGAVSNQPQHF. The CDR3 nucleotides read TGTGCCAGCAGCCAGGGGGGGGCAGTAAGCAATCAGCCCCAGCATTTT.

J is TRBJ1-5 and V is TRBV6-6, with 8 positions matching TRBD1. CDR3 length: 14 amino acids. Unmatched junction bases numbered 4, after V lost 9 bases and J lost 0 bases. Germline loops: CDR1 MNHNY, CDR2 SVGAGI (reference sequence). CDR3 loop: CASWTGISNQPQHF. The CDR3 bases are TGTGCCAGTTGGACAGGGATTAGCAATCAGCCCCAGCATTTT.

The V call is TRBV10-2, the J call TRBJ2-5; 9 positions agree with TRBD1. Germline CDR1 and CDR2: WSHSY and SAAADI. CDR3 length: 13 residues. V lost 6 bases and J lost 7; bases outside the gene matches: 6. CDR3 sequence: CASSSGQGRTQYF. For the CDR3, the DNA is TGCGCCAGCAGCTCCGGACAGGGGAGGACCCAGTACTTC.

The chain uses TRBV7-9 and TRBJ2-7, with D uncertain. Trimming removed 4 bases from V and 2 bases from J, with 9 bases in between. The CDR3 consists of 13 residues. The germline CDR1 and CDR2 sequences are SEHNR and FQNEAQ (reference sequence). The CDR3 reads CASSSLQTYEQYF. CDR3 sequence (DNA): TGTGCCAGCAGCTCCCTGCAGACCTACGAGCAGTACTTC.

CDR3 bases: TGTGCCAGCAGCACGGACAAGAACACTGAAGCTTTCTTT. Protein sequence: CASSTDKNTEAFF. This chain links TRBV5-4 with TRBJ1-1; maybe TRBD1 (5 bases). The CDR3 is 13 residues long. The V gene lost 4 bases and the J gene lost 1 base, with 8 bases spanning the gap. Germline V gives CDR1 SGHNT, CDR2 YYREEE (reference sequence).

This clone rates as medium-sized. V and J are TRBV18 and TRBJ2-7; 7 nucleotides agree with TRBD1. Looked up from germline, CDR1 is KGHSH and CDR2 is LQKENI. The V segment lost 0 bases and the J segment 5 bases; nucleotides outside the gene matches: 7. The CDR3 consists of 15 residues. The CDR3 here is CASSPPAQGEHEQYF. The CDR3 nucleotides are TGTGCCAGCTCACCACCGGCCCAGGGGGAGCACGAGCAGTACTTC.

The chain couples TRBV5-1 to TRBJ1-1, with D unresolved. CDR1 and CDR2 from the germline V gene are SGHRS and YFSETQ. V gave up 3 bases and J gave up 4 bases, with 13 bases separating them. This CDR3 region has 14 residues. The CDR3 is CASSSYIEGTEAFF. The CDR3 region has the DNA TGCGCCAGCAGCTCGTACATAGAGGGCACTGAAGCTTTCTTT.

This rearrangement joins TRBV7-8 to TRBJ2-2; D uncertain. V dropped 3 bases and J dropped 3 bases, with 14 bases sitting between them. CDR3 size: 16 residues. The V gene's germline CDR1 is SGHVS and CDR2 FQNEAQ. The CDR3 region has the DNA TGTGCCAGCAGCTTGGCAGTCGGGTTGGACACCGGGGAGCTGTTTTTT. The encoded protein is CASSLAVGLDTGELFF.

The rearrangement joins TRBV20-1 to TRBJ2-3; no clear D. The CDR3 sequence is 11 residues long. Deletions cut 7 bases from V and 9 bases from J, with 14 bases between. Germline CDR1 and CDR2: DFQATT and SNEGSKA (reference sequence). The CDR3: CSVARRDTQYF. CDR3 sequence (DNA): TGCAGTGTCGCACGGAGAGACACGCAGTATTTT.